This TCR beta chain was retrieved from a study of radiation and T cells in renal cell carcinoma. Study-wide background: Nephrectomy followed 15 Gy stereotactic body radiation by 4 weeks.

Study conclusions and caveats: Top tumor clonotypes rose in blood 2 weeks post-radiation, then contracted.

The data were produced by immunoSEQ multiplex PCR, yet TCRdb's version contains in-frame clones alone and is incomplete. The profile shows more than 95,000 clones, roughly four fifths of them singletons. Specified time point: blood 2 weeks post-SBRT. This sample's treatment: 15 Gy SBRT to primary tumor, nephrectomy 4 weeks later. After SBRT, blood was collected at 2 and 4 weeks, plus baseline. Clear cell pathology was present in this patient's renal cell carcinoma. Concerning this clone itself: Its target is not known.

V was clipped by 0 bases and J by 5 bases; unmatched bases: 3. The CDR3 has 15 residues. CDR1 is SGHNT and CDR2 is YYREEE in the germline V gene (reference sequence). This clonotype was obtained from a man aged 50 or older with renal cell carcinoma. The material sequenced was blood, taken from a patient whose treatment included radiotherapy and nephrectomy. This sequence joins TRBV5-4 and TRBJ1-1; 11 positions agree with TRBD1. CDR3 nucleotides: TGTGCCAGCAGCTTGGCCGGGACAGGGGGAACTGAAGCTTTCTTT. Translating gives CASSLAGTGGTEAFF. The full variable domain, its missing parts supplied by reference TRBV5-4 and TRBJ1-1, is ETGVTQSPTHLIKTRGQQVTLRCSSQSGHNTVSWYQQALGQGPQFIFQYYREEENGRGNFPPRFSGLQFPNYSSELNVNALELDDSALYLCASSLAGTGGTEAFFGQGTRLTVV.